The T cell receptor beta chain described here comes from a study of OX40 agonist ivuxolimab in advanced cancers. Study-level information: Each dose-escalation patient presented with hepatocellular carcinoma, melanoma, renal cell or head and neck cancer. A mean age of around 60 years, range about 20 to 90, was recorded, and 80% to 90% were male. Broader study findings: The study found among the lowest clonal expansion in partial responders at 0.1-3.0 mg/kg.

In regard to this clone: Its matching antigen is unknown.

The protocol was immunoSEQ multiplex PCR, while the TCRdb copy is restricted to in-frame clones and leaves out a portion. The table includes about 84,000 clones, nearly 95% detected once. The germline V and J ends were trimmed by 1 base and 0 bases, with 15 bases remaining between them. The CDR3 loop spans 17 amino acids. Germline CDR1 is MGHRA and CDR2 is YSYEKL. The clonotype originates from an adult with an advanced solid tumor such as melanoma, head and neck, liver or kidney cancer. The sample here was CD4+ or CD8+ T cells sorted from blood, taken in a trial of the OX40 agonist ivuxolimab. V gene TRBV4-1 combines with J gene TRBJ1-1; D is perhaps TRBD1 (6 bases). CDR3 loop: CASSQGQALLLNTEAFF. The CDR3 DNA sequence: TGCGCCAGCAGCCAAGGACAGGCCCTTCTCCTGAACACTGAAGCTTTCTTT.